The TCR beta chain under discussion was sequenced for a study of T cells in Graves' hyperthyroidism and ophthalmopathy. This clonotype was picked up many times. Amplified TCR beta CDR3 regions derived from RNA transcripts. Initially, a first-round RT-PCR of the TCR CDR3 employed the HTBI primer set. Via MiXCR, TCRdb re-called the multiplex PCR reads, giving one row per CDR3 protein. The sample holds 350,000 to 450,000 distinct CDR3 sequences, about 18% seen once. Per germline, CDR1 SGHAT and CDR2 FQNNGV. CDR3 length: 14 amino acids. V was shortened by 4 bases and J by 5 bases, with 15 bases between the two germline ends.

The chain links TRBV11-2 to TRBJ2-7; D may match TRBD1 or TRBD2 (6 bases each). This sequence originates from a woman younger than 45 with Graves' hyperthyroidism that later progressed to Graves' ophthalmopathy. The sample consisted of blood. CDR3 sequence: CASSSRRGMNEQYF. The CDR3 DNA reads as TGTGCCAGCAGCTCCCGGAGGGGGATGAACGAGCAGTACTTC.